These 3 T cell receptor beta chains originate from one sample sequenced in a study of blood T cell repertoires in COVID-19. The assay was immunoSEQ multiplex PCR, and TCRdb's table has in-frame clones only and misses some. In the table there are about 480,000 clones, nearly 90% of which are singletons. The source material was peripheral blood. Receptors originate from a man younger than 30 with COVID-19, enrolled during active disease.

This sequence joins TRBV18 and TRBJ1-2; 11 bases agree with TRBD1. Germline lookup yields CDR1 KGHSH and CDR2 LQKENI. V lost 3 bases and J lost 7; bases outside the gene matches: 1. The CDR3 covers 13 residues. CDR3 nucleotide sequence: TGTGCCAGCTCACCGGACAGGGGGCTTGGCTACACCTTC. Translated, it gives CASSPDRGLGYTF. Supplemented by reference TRBV18 and TRBJ1-2, the full variable domain reads NAGVMQNPRHLVRRRGQEARLRCSPMKGHSHVYWYRQLPEEGLKFMVYLQKENIIDESGMPKERFSAEFPKEGPSILRIQQVVRGDSAAYFCASSPDRGLGYTFGSGTRLTVV.

The rearrangement uses TRBV5-4 and TRBJ2-2, with 11 bases aligning to TRBD2. The V gene's germline CDR1 is SGHNT and CDR2 YYREEE (reference sequence). V trimming: 3 bases; J trimming: 2 bases; junction bases outside the gene matches: 15. The CDR3 sequence is 20 residues long. The CDR3 loop is CASSSPPGRRLAGNTGELFF. CDR3 nucleotides: TGTGCCAGCAGCTCCCCTCCCGGCCGACGACTAGCGGGAAACACCGGGGAGCTGTTTTTT. The whole variable domain, remainder taken from reference TRBV5-4 and TRBJ2-2, is ETGVTQSPTHLIKTRGQQVTLRCSSQSGHNTVSWYQQALGQGPQFIFQYYREEENGRGNFPPRFSGLQFPNYSSELNVNALELDDSALYLCASSSPPGRRLAGNTGELFFGEGSRLTVL.

The table lists this clone with a few counts. This sequence joins TRBV7-8 and TRBJ2-2, with 11 nucleotides matching TRBD2. There are 15 residues in the CDR3. Trimming took 7 bases from V and 7 from J; bases not matched to a gene: 8. Germline CDR1 is SGHVS and CDR2 is FQNEAQ. The CDR3 loop reads CASTVAGGLIGELFF. The CDR3 nucleotides are TGTGCCAGCACCGTAGCGGGGGGGCTTATCGGGGAGCTGTTTTTT.